This T cell receptor beta chain was obtained from a study of a mutant IDH1 vaccine in newly diagnosed glioma. Details on this clone: Its target is not known.

The assay was immunoSEQ multiplex PCR, and TCRdb's table has in-frame clones only and misses some. The data contain approximately 50,000 clones, about 87% of them singletons. As to time point: week 23, last vaccination. Vaccination comprised doses that each held 300 ug of mutant IDH1 20-mer peptide, plus topical imiquimod. Per the germline V gene, CDR1 is SGDLS and CDR2 is YYNGEE. V lost 3 bases to trimming and J lost 2 bases, with 19 bases between them. There are 17 residues in the CDR3. V and J are TRBV9 and TRBJ2-3; a possible D gene is TRBD2 (5 bases). This material consisted of PBMCs, taken from a glioma patient whose treatment included an IDH1 peptide vaccine. The source is a middle-aged man with glioma. The CDR3 is CASSAGERFPSTDTQYF. In nucleotides, the CDR3 is TGTGCCAGCAGCGCAGGAGAGCGGTTCCCCTCCACAGATACGCAGTATTTT.